This TCR beta chain stems from a study of T-cell reconstitution after alpha-beta-depleted transplantation in children. General study findings and limits: Several hundred expanded graft clones reportedly supplied alpha-beta T cells about two months after transplant. Newly made T cells mostly supplied T-cell counts and diversity one year after transplant. Elevated TCRbeta diversity at day 60 was traced, in some patients, to surviving recipient T cells and thymic progenitors.

About this clonotype itself: Its antigen is not known.

In germline, CDR1 is MGHDK, CDR2 SYGVNS. There are 16 residues in the CDR3. V was clipped by 3 bases and J by 0 bases, with 14 bases between them. Molecular barcoding with unique molecular identifiers was used for the TCRbeta library. TCRdb re-derived calls from the PCR reads in MiXCR, one entry per CDR3 protein. The sample records hundreds of thousands of distinct CDR3 sequences, around 14% being singletons. This clonotype was sampled from a girl aged 2 to 9 with congenital amegakaryocytic thrombocytopenia, due to receive a stem cell transplant. The rearrangement links TRBV25-1 to TRBJ2-5; D tentatively fits TRBD1 or TRBD2 (5 bases each). Material: PBMCs, obtained before TCRalphabeta/CD19-depleted stem cell transplant. CDR3 sequence (DNA): TGTGCCAGCAGTGATGGGGGTATGGGGTACCAAGAGACCCAGTACTTC. As protein: CASSDGGMGYQETQYF.